A selection of T cell receptor beta chains follows, all from one sample in a study of blood T cell repertoires in COVID-19. Repertoires were generated with immunoSEQ multiplex PCR, while TCRdb's copy carries only in-frame clones and drops some. The sample consists of 400,000 to 450,000 clones, around 91% of them appearing once. Material for sequencing was PBMCs or T cells enriched from blood (not recorded which). These receptors came from a young man who had recovered from COVID-19. Each CDR3 is given with its conserved first and last residue. Fields, in order: D gene, J gene, V gene, clone size, CDR3 protein, CDR3 DNA. The D gene is left open where the match is weak. Clone size is stated in some rows and not others, as once, few, many or a class when expanded.

d_gene: TRBD1; j_gene: TRBJ1-1; v_gene: TRBV10-1; abundance: .; CDR3aa: CASSERARGETEAFF; CDR3nt: TGCGCCAGCAGTGAGCGGGCCAGGGGGGAAACTGAAGCTTTCTTT
d_gene: .; j_gene: TRBJ1-2; v_gene: TRBV2; abundance: .; CDR3aa: CASSEKIGGGYTF; CDR3nt: TGTGCCAGCAGTGAAAAAATAGGGGGAGGCTACACCTTC
d_gene: .; j_gene: TRBJ1-1; v_gene: TRBV5-1; abundance: once; CDR3aa: CASSLERIVNTEAFF; CDR3nt: TGCGCCAGCAGCTTGGAGCGGATCGTGAACACTGAAGCTTTCTTT
d_gene: .; j_gene: TRBJ1-3; v_gene: TRBV5-1; abundance: .; CDR3aa: CASSSVGQPLSGNTIYF; CDR3nt: TGCGCCAGCAGCTCAGTCGGACAGCCGCTCTCTGGAAACACCATATATTTT
d_gene: TRBD1; j_gene: TRBJ1-5; v_gene: TRBV28; abundance: .; CDR3aa: CASRPQGAGQPQHF; CDR3nt: TGTGCCAGCAGGCCACAGGGGGCCGGTCAGCCCCAGCATTTT
d_gene: .; j_gene: TRBJ2-1; v_gene: TRBV13; abundance: .; CDR3aa: CASSPLGHPSYNEQFF; CDR3nt: TGTGCCAGCAGCCCCCTGGGCCACCCCTCCTACAATGAGCAGTTCTTC
d_gene: .; j_gene: TRBJ2-1; v_gene: TRBV18; abundance: .; CDR3aa: CASSPGAGEQFF; CDR3nt: TGTGCCAGCTCACCAGGGGCCGGTGAGCAGTTCTTC
d_gene: .; j_gene: TRBJ2-7; v_gene: TRBV4-2; abundance: .; CDR3aa: CASSQEIVSDYEQYF; CDR3nt: TGTGCCAGCAGCCAAGAGATCGTCAGCGACTACGAGCAGTACTTC
d_gene: TRBD2; j_gene: TRBJ2-1; v_gene: TRBV4-2; abundance: .; CDR3aa: CASSQALSGGPGSYNEQFF; CDR3nt: TGTGCCAGCAGCCAAGCCCTTAGCGGGGGACCCGGCTCCTACAATGAGCAGTTCTTC
d_gene: .; j_gene: TRBJ1-6; v_gene: TRBV28; abundance: .; CDR3aa: CAGGGAAYNSPLHF; CDR3nt: TGTGCGGGCGGGGGGGCGGCCTATAATTCACCCCTCCACTTT
d_gene: TRBD1; j_gene: TRBJ2-3; v_gene: TRBV30; abundance: .; CDR3aa: CAWRDNVRDSQYF; CDR3nt: TGTGCCTGGAGGGACAACGTCCGGGACAGTCAGTATTTT
d_gene: .; j_gene: TRBJ2-7; v_gene: TRBV6-1; abundance: .; CDR3aa: CASSERGEGDRFFEQYF; CDR3nt: TGTGCCAGCAGTGAAAGGGGGGAAGGGGACAGATTTTTTGAGCAGTACTTC
d_gene: TRBD1; j_gene: TRBJ1-1; v_gene: TRBV28; abundance: .; CDR3aa: CASRISKGQGKNTEAFF; CDR3nt: TGTGCCAGCAGAATCTCCAAGGGACAGGGGAAGAACACTGAAGCTTTCTTT
d_gene: TRBD2; j_gene: TRBJ2-1; v_gene: TRBV18; abundance: .; CDR3aa: CASSPPKSGLAGGNEQFF; CDR3nt: TGTGCCAGCTCACCACCAAAGTCGGGACTAGCGGGAGGCAATGAGCAGTTCTTC
d_gene: TRBD1; j_gene: TRBJ1-1; v_gene: TRBV18; abundance: .; CDR3aa: CASSKGQSNTEAFF; CDR3nt: TGTGCCAGCTCAAAGGGACAGTCGAACACTGAAGCTTTCTTT
d_gene: TRBD1; j_gene: TRBJ1-1; v_gene: TRBV27; abundance: .; CDR3aa: CASRQDRGTEAFF; CDR3nt: TGTGCCAGCAGACAGGACAGGGGAACTGAAGCTTTCTTT
d_gene: .; j_gene: TRBJ1-4; v_gene: TRBV6-5; abundance: .; CDR3aa: CASARSEGVGEKLFF; CDR3nt: TGTGCCAGCGCCCGCTCGGAAGGGGTGGGTGAAAAACTGTTTTTT
d_gene: TRBD2; j_gene: TRBJ2-1; v_gene: TRBV2; abundance: .; CDR3aa: CASGPGLGYNEQFF; CDR3nt: TGTGCCAGCGGACCGGGACTAGGGTACAATGAGCAGTTCTTC
d_gene: .; j_gene: TRBJ1-5; v_gene: TRBV19; abundance: .; CDR3aa: CASSIGSQGKPQHF; CDR3nt: TGTGCCAGTAGTATAGGTTCCCAGGGAAAGCCCCAGCATTTT
d_gene: .; j_gene: TRBJ1-2; v_gene: TRBV2; abundance: .; CDR3aa: CASRPGVYGYTF; CDR3nt: TGTGCCAGCAGACCAGGGGTCTATGGCTACACCTTC
d_gene: .; j_gene: TRBJ1-5; v_gene: TRBV7-2; abundance: .; CDR3aa: CASSSRGSVAQHF; CDR3nt: TGTGCCAGCAGCTCGAGGGGGTCTGTAGCCCAGCATTTT
d_gene: .; j_gene: TRBJ1-2; v_gene: TRBV5-8; abundance: .; CDR3aa: CARKGVNYGYTF; CDR3nt: TGTGCCAGAAAAGGGGTTAACTATGGCTACACCTTC
d_gene: .; j_gene: TRBJ2-3; v_gene: TRBV30; abundance: .; CDR3aa: CAWSPVTDTQYF; CDR3nt: TGTGCCTGGAGCCCGGTCACAGATACGCAGTATTTT
d_gene: TRBD2; j_gene: TRBJ2-3; v_gene: TRBV4-2; abundance: .; CDR3aa: CASSQDLAGVSDTQYF; CDR3nt: TGTGCCAGCAGCCAAGATCTTGCGGGAGTATCAGATACGCAGTATTTT
d_gene: TRBD1; j_gene: TRBJ1-2; v_gene: TRBV7-9; abundance: many; CDR3aa: CASSSFWTGNYGYTF; CDR3nt: TGTGCCAGCAGCTCTTTCTGGACAGGGAACTATGGCTACACCTTC
d_gene: TRBD2; j_gene: TRBJ2-3; v_gene: TRBV15; abundance: .; CDR3aa: CATSRDRTSGKWADTQYF; CDR3nt: TGTGCCACCAGCAGAGATAGGACTAGCGGGAAATGGGCAGATACGCAGTATTTT
d_gene: TRBD2; j_gene: TRBJ2-1; v_gene: TRBV19; abundance: many; CDR3aa: CASSIGGLASEQFF; CDR3nt: TGTGCCAGTAGTATAGGGGGACTAGCAAGTGAGCAGTTCTTC
d_gene: TRBD1; j_gene: TRBJ1-5; v_gene: TRBV7-9; abundance: .; CDR3aa: CASSLAWTGGNQPQHF; CDR3nt: TGTGCCAGCAGCTTAGCTTGGACAGGTGGAAATCAGCCCCAGCATTTT
d_gene: .; j_gene: TRBJ2-3; v_gene: TRBV9; abundance: .; CDR3aa: CASSVGTYSDTQYF; CDR3nt: TGTGCCAGCAGCGTTGGGACTTATTCAGATACGCAGTATTTT
d_gene: .; j_gene: TRBJ1-1; v_gene: TRBV6-1; abundance: .; CDR3aa: CASSEMGGNTEAFF; CDR3nt: TGTGCCAGCAGTGAAATGGGGGGGAACACTGAAGCTTTCTTT
d_gene: TRBD1; j_gene: TRBJ1-1; v_gene: TRBV7-3; abundance: once; CDR3aa: CASSYFGQGAGQLAFF; CDR3nt: TGTGCCAGCAGCTATTTTGGACAGGGGGCGGGCCAATTGGCTTTCTTT
d_gene: TRBD1; j_gene: TRBJ2-7; v_gene: TRBV7-2; abundance: .; CDR3aa: CASSLDPGQSSYEQYF; CDR3nt: TGTGCCAGCAGCTTAGATCCGGGACAGAGCTCCTACGAGCAGTACTTC
d_gene: TRBD1; j_gene: TRBJ1-2; v_gene: TRBV19; abundance: .; CDR3aa: CASKRDRVEGYTF; CDR3nt: TGTGCCAGTAAAAGGGACAGGGTTGAGGGCTACACCTTC
d_gene: .; j_gene: TRBJ2-5; v_gene: TRBV3-1/TRBV3-2; abundance: .; CDR3aa: CASRLRQGQAPPGVQETQYF; CDR3nt: TGTGCCAGCAGACTCCGACAAGGTCAAGCACCCCCGGGGGTCCAAGAGACCCAGTACTTC
d_gene: .; j_gene: TRBJ1-2; v_gene: TRBV7-9; abundance: .; CDR3aa: CASSSGGTINYGYTF; CDR3nt: TGTGCCAGCAGCTCCGGCGGGACCATTAACTATGGCTACACCTTC
d_gene: .; j_gene: TRBJ1-4; v_gene: TRBV7-2; abundance: .; CDR3aa: CASKGDATNEKLFF; CDR3nt: TGTGCCAGCAAAGGGGATGCAACTAATGAAAAACTGTTTTTT
d_gene: TRBD2; j_gene: TRBJ2-5; v_gene: TRBV10-3; abundance: .; CDR3aa: CATLGGLAVQETQYF; CDR3nt: TGTGCCACCTTGGGCGGCCTAGCGGTACAAGAGACCCAGTACTTC
d_gene: .; j_gene: TRBJ2-7; v_gene: TRBV4-1; abundance: .; CDR3aa: CASSQAGGGEGQYF; CDR3nt: TGCGCCAGCAGCCAAGCCGGAGGGGGCGAGGGGCAGTACTTC
d_gene: TRBD2; j_gene: TRBJ2-1; v_gene: TRBV7-9; abundance: .; CDR3aa: CASRASGSSYNEQFF; CDR3nt: TGTGCCAGCAGGGCTAGCGGGAGCTCCTACAATGAGCAGTTCTTC
d_gene: .; j_gene: TRBJ2-1; v_gene: TRBV19; abundance: .; CDR3aa: CASSIGAIGTPNEQFF; CDR3nt: TGTGCCAGTAGTATAGGGGCAATCGGGACTCCCAATGAGCAGTTCTTC
d_gene: .; j_gene: TRBJ2-3; v_gene: TRBV11-2; abundance: .; CDR3aa: CASSFRTALGTQYF; CDR3nt: TGTGCCAGCAGCTTTCGGACAGCTTTGGGTACGCAGTATTTT
d_gene: .; j_gene: TRBJ2-7; v_gene: TRBV9; abundance: .; CDR3aa: CASSVVGSSYEQYF; CDR3nt: TGTGCCAGCAGCGTAGTCGGGAGCTCCTACGAGCAGTACTTC
d_gene: .; j_gene: TRBJ2-7; v_gene: TRBV4-1; abundance: .; CDR3aa: CASSQDRDISYEQYF; CDR3nt: TGCGCCAGCAGCCAAGACCGGGACATCTCCTACGAGCAGTACTTC
d_gene: TRBD2; j_gene: TRBJ2-3; v_gene: TRBV9; abundance: .; CDR3aa: CASNEPLAGAQPLTDTQYF; CDR3nt: TGTGCCAGCAACGAACCTTTAGCGGGAGCCCAACCACTCACAGATACGCAGTATTTT
d_gene: .; j_gene: TRBJ1-2; v_gene: TRBV28; abundance: .; CDR3aa: CASTPGTYGYTF; CDR3nt: TGTGCCAGCACGCCGGGAACCTATGGCTACACCTTC
d_gene: .; j_gene: TRBJ1-3; v_gene: TRBV5-5; abundance: .; CDR3aa: CASSLGGVRPSSGNTIYF; CDR3nt: TGTGCCAGCAGCTTGGGGGGGGTCCGCCCAAGCTCTGGAAACACCATATATTTT
d_gene: .; j_gene: TRBJ2-5; v_gene: TRBV29-1; abundance: .; CDR3aa: CSGLEVETQYF; CDR3nt: TGCAGCGGACTGGAGGTAGAGACCCAGTACTTC
d_gene: .; j_gene: TRBJ2-6; v_gene: TRBV19; abundance: .; CDR3aa: CASSRSGANVLTF; CDR3nt: TGTGCCAGTAGTCGCTCTGGGGCCAACGTCCTGACTTTC